These T cell receptor beta chains were read from a single sample in a study of patients and donors after allogeneic stem cell transplantation. Via MiXCR, TCRdb re-called the RT-PCR reads, giving one row per CDR3 protein. The profile shows over 150,000 distinct CDR3 sequences, 40% to 45% of them singletons. The material sequenced was blood, either unsorted or a sorted T cell fraction (not recorded which). Every receptor here comes from a human donor who was either an allogeneic HSCT recipient or a stem cell or donor lymphocyte infusion donor (not recorded which). It is not recorded whose cells these are; they may come from a transplant donor. Both conserved end residues are part of each CDR3. D genes are given only for firm matches. A clone size is listed for some rows: how often the clone was seen (once, few, many), or a class if it is expanded.

j_gene | abundance | d_gene | v_gene | CDR3nt | CDR3aa
TRBJ2-1 | . | . | TRBV5-4 | TGTGCCAGCAGCAAGACGGAGACTAGTTTCGAGCAGTTCTTC | CASSKTETSFEQFF
TRBJ1-2 | . | . | TRBV11-2 | TGTGCCAGCAGCTTAGGTGGGACTTTCTATGGCTACACCTTC | CASSLGGTFYGYTF
TRBJ2-3 | . | . | TRBV7-8 | TGTGCCAGCAGCTTGCCCGCGGGTTGGGGGCCCACCGGTACGCAGTATTTT | CASSLPAGWGPTGTQYF
TRBJ2-7 | . | TRBD1 | TRBV12-3/TRBV12-4 | TGTGCCAGCAGACTAGGACAGGGCGGCGAGCAGTACTTC | CASRLGQGGEQYF
TRBJ1-6 | . | . | TRBV27 | TGTGCCAGCAGTTCACAGGCCCCCCGAAGCTCCTATAATTCACCCCTCCACTTT | CASSSQAPRSSYNSPLHF
TRBJ1-2 | many | . | TRBV6-1 | TGTGCCAGCAGTGATTCGGCCGCTGGCTACACCTTC | CASSDSAAGYTF
TRBJ2-7 | . | . | TRBV4-3 | TGCGCCAGCAGCCAAATACAGGGAATATCCAACGAGCAGTACTTC | CASSQIQGISNEQYF
TRBJ1-1 | . | . | TRBV7-9 | TGTGCCAGCAGCTTAGAATGGGATAATTTAGAGGCTTTCTTT | CASSLEWDNLEAFF
TRBJ1-1 | . | . | TRBV7-9 | TGTGCCAGCAGCTTAGAAGGCAGGCGCGACACTGAAGCTTTCTTT | CASSLEGRRDTEAFF
TRBJ2-1 | . | . | TRBV2 | TGTGCCAGAAATCCGACAGGAACGCTCAATCCCCCAAATGAGCAGTTCTTC | CARNPTGTLNPPNEQFF
TRBJ1-5 | few | . | TRBV9 | TGTGCCAGCAGCGTAGCTTGGCCCTTTAGCAATCAGCCCCAGCATTTT | CASSVAWPFSNQPQHF
TRBJ1-5 | . | . | TRBV19 | TGTGCCAGTAGTACCCAGGGGAATAGCAATCAGCCCCAGCATTTT | CASSTQGNSNQPQHF
TRBJ2-1 | . | . | TRBV4-2 | TGTGCCAGCAGCCACCCACTGTTGGGCGGCAATGAGCAGTTCTTC | CASSHPLLGGNEQFF
TRBJ1-5 | few | . | TRBV12-3/TRBV12-4 | TGTGCCAGCAGTTCAGCCAGGGGAAGTCAGCCCCAGCATTTT | CASSSARGSQPQHF
TRBJ2-1 | few | . | TRBV5-1 | TGCGCCAGCAGCGAAGGAAGGGAAGGTCCCTACAATGAGCAGTTCTTC | CASSEGREGPYNEQFF
TRBJ2-7 | few | TRBD2 | TRBV3-1 | TGTGCCAGCAGCCAAGCGGGACTAGCGGGAGGCGAGCAGTACTTC | CASSQAGLAGGEQYF
TRBJ2-1 | few | . | TRBV13 | TGTGCCAGCAGCTCTAGACTAGGAGGGGACAATGAGCAGTTCTTC | CASSSRLGGDNEQFF
TRBJ1-1 | few | . | TRBV3-1 | TGTGCCAGCAGCCAAGAGGGGGCGAGGGGAGTTCATGAAGCTTTCTTT | CASSQEGARGVHEAFF
TRBJ1-2 | few | . | TRBV15 | TGTGCCACCAGCAGAGGGACAGACGGCGGAAACTATGGCTACACCTTC | CATSRGTDGGNYGYTF
TRBJ1-3 | . | . | TRBV4-3 | TGCGCCAGCAGCCCCAAGTACAGGGCAGTTTTCTCTGGAAACACCATATATTTT | CASSPKYRAVFSGNTIYF
TRBJ1-2 | . | . | TRBV4-3 | TGCGCCAGCAGCCAAGATTGGGAGGGCGCAGACTTTAACTATGGCTACACCTTC | CASSQDWEGADFNYGYTF
TRBJ1-4 | few | . | TRBV12-3/TRBV12-4 | TGTGCCAGCAGCCTCACAGGAGCCATGTGGGAAAAACTGTTTTTT | CASSLTGAMWEKLFF
TRBJ1-4 | . | TRBD1 | TRBV4-3 | TGCGCCAGCAGCCAAGATGGGACAGTACTTAATGAAAAACTGTTTTTT | CASSQDGTVLNEKLFF
TRBJ1-1 | few | TRBD1 | TRBV5-1 | TGCGCCAGCAGCAGGGGGACAGAGTCTGAAGCTTTCTTT | CASSRGTESEAFF
TRBJ1-6 | few | . | TRBV6-5 | TGTGCCAGCAGTTACTCTCGGGGGAGGGACTCACCCCTCCACTTT | CASSYSRGRDSPLHF
TRBJ2-2 | . | . | TRBV5-6 | TGTGCCAGCAGCTTGCCGCTAGCGAGCGGGGAGCTGTTTTTT | CASSLPLASGELFF
TRBJ1-1 | few | . | TRBV5-6 | TGTGCCAGCAGCTTGGGGTTAGTGAACACTGAAGCTTTCTTT | CASSLGLVNTEAFF
TRBJ2-3 | . | . | TRBV5-1 | TGCGCCAGCAGCTTGATAGGAACGAGCACAGATACGCAGTATTTT | CASSLIGTSTDTQYF